The following is a T cell receptor beta chain sequence with its context. Its antigen remains unidentified. Since a much larger clone is just one base distant, this may be a read error. The authors made TCR cDNA by 5'RACE template switching, adding a universal primer site and UMIs. TCRdb re-derived calls from the 5' RACE reads in MiXCR, one entry per CDR3 protein. The sample records about 130,000 distinct CDR3 sequences, about 8.4% being singletons. The data stem from a study of T cells after yellow fever vaccination. Study findings and constraints: After the booster, 96% of CD4 and 88% of CD8 primary-response clones were re-detected.

V lost 1 base and J 7 bases, leaving 2 bases between the germline ends. Germline V gene data show CDR1 as SEHNR and CDR2 as FQNEAQ (reference sequence). This CDR3 comprises 12 residues. The sequencing here drew on CD8+ T cells sorted from PBMCs, taken on the day of the yellow fever booster vaccination. This clonotype was sampled from a man aged 18-30 years who received the YFV17D yellow fever vaccine. The V call is TRBV7-9, the J call TRBJ1-6; D gene unclear. CDR3 region: CASSLDNSPLHF. CDR3 DNA sequence: TGTGCCAGCAGCTTAGACAATTCACCCCTCCACTTT. Looking up the rest from reference TRBV7-9 and TRBJ1-6 gives the full variable domain: DTGVSQNPRHKITKRGQNVTFRCDPISEHNRLYWYRQTLGQGPEFLTYFQNEAQLEKSRLLSDRFSAERPKGSFSTLEIQRTEQGDSAMYLCASSLDNSPLHFGNGTRLTVT.